The T cell receptor beta chain described here comes from a study of T cell responses to AZD1222 COVID-19 vaccine. General observations from the study: Reportedly, nearly half of unique spike TCRs recognized epitopes outside B.1.351/B.1.1.7 mutations. Baseline testing showed seropositivity in only five or six AZD1222 recipients. White British people made up most donors, females outnumbered males, and clonal diversity was possibly underestimated.

A remark on this clone: Its antigen is unknown.

Generated by immunoSEQ multiplex PCR, the TCRdb table keeps only in-frame clones and is missing some. The profile shows about 200,000 clones, 85% to 95% of them singletons. Source: peripheral blood, taken 28 days after the second dose of the MenACWY control vaccine. This TCR was sampled from an adult who received the MenACWY meningococcal vaccine as a control.

The CDR3 spells CASSPPGGLNQPQHF. CDR3 in DNA: TGTGCCAGCTCACCACCAGGGGGCCTCAATCAGCCCCAGCATTTT. V gene TRBV18 combines with J gene TRBJ1-5, with 7 bases identical to TRBD1. Trimming took 0 bases from V and 3 from J; bases not matched to a gene: 2. CDR3 length: 15 residues. CDR1 is KGHSH and CDR2 is LQKENI in the germline V gene.